This T cell receptor beta chain comes out of a study of shared clonotypes between healthy human individuals. CD45RO-negative cells were positively selected for CCR7, leaving out terminally differentiated effector memory CD45RA+ cells. The data were produced by immunoSEQ multiplex PCR, yet TCRdb's version contains in-frame clones alone and is incomplete. The sample carries about 700,000 clones, about 92% recorded once. CDR3 size: 16 residues. With 4 bases removed from V and 3 bases from J, the gap between germline ends came to 16 bases. CDR1 and CDR2 from the germline V gene are SEHNR and FQNEAQ (reference sequence).

The genes are TRBV7-9 and TRBJ2-1, with unresolved D. The sequencing sample was made of naive CD8+ T cells sorted from blood. This clonotype was obtained from a man under 40 in good health. CDR3 in DNA: TGTGCCAGCAGCTCCCTTTCGAGCATACGCTACAATGAGCAGTTCTTC. Translating it yields CASSSLSSIRYNEQFF.